Only a few counts were recorded for the clone carrying this T cell receptor beta chain. These data originate in a study of T cell changes during pregnancy in multiple sclerosis. The assay was immunoSEQ multiplex PCR, and TCRdb's table has in-frame clones only and misses some. In the table there are roughly 38,000 clones, around 93% of which are singletons. V was shortened by 2 bases and J by 10 bases, with 15 bases between the two germline ends. Germline loops: CDR1 SGHVS, CDR2 FNYEAQ. The CDR3 is 14 residues long. The sample here was CD8+ T cells from peripheral blood mononuclear cells, taken in the third trimester of pregnancy. The sequence was obtained from a female donor with multiple sclerosis, enrolled in a pregnancy study. The V call is TRBV7-6, the J call TRBJ2-1; tentative D call: TRBD2 (6 bases). The CDR3 reads CASSLTSGAGEQFF. DNA of the CDR3: TGTGCCAGCAGCTTAACGTCCGGGGCGGGGGAGCAGTTCTTC.